The 13 T cell receptor beta chains reported below all come from one sample, sequenced in a study of cytotoxic CD8 clonotypes in ibrutinib-treated CLL. Clones were read by immunoSEQ multiplex PCR, and TCRdb kept only the in-frame ones, dropping some. Of tens of thousands of clones in the sample, 60% to 80% were seen once. Sequencing used PBMCs, obtained after 24 months of ibrutinib treatment. All receptors come from a human donor with chronic lymphocytic leukemia.

The V call is TRBV7-2, the J call TRBJ2-3; TRBD1 is a possible D gene (6 bases). The V end lost 3 bases, the J end lost 0 bases, and 10 bases lay between the germline ends. CDR1 and CDR2 from the germline V gene are SGHTA and FQGNSA. The CDR3 loop spans 15 amino acids. This CDR3 reads CASSFWDISTDTQYF. The CDR3 nucleotides read TGTGCCAGCAGCTTCTGGGACATAAGCACAGATACGCAGTATTTT.

V and J are TRBV9 and TRBJ1-1; a weak D match, TRBD1 (6 bases). Germline CDR1 reads SGDLS; CDR2 reads YYNGEE. V was trimmed by 3 bases and J by 7 bases, leaving 13 bases between them. The length of the CDR3 is 13 residues. CDR3 nucleotides: TGTGCCAGCAGCGCCTACACGACAGGTGAAGCTTTCTTT. This gives the protein CASSAYTTGEAFF.

V and J are TRBV7-2 and TRBJ2-1; D perhaps matches TRBD1 (5 bases). This CDR3 is 12 amino acids long. The germline gives CDR1 SGHTA, CDR2 FQGNSA. Trimming removed 5 bases at V and 10 bases at J, with 12 bases between. CDR3 in DNA: TGTGCCAGCAGCCGAAACAGGCTAGAGCAGTTCTTC. Protein sequence: CASSRNRLEQFF.

The chain combines TRBV19 with TRBJ2-7; D gene unclear. V was pared by 2 bases and J by 5 bases, with 10 bases between. The CDR3 consists of 13 residues. Germline CDR1 LNHDA, CDR2 SQIVND (reference sequence). The CDR3 DNA reads TGTGCCAGTAGTATAAGGTTACGGGACGAGCAGTACTTC. It encodes CASSIRLRDEQYF. Drawing the rest from reference TRBV19 and TRBJ2-7, the complete variable domain is DGGITQSPKYLFRKEGQNVTLSCEQNLNHDAMYWYRQDPGQGLRLIYYSQIVNDFQKGDIAEGYSVSREKKESFPLTVTSAQKNPTAFYLCASSIRLRDEQYFGPGTRLTVT.

The rearrangement joins TRBV15 to TRBJ2-3; maybe TRBD1 (6 bases). V was pared by 0 bases and J by 0 bases, with 10 bases between. CDR1 LNHNV and CDR2 YYDKDF come from the germline V gene (reference sequence). The CDR3 is 16 amino acids. CDR3: CATSRDPGQSTDTQYF. In DNA, the CDR3 is TGTGCCACCAGCAGAGATCCCGGACAGAGCACAGATACGCAGTATTTT. Full variable domain (remainder filled in from reference TRBV15 and TRBJ2-3): DAMVIQNPRYQVTQFGKPVTLSCSQTLNHNVMYWYQQKSSQAPKLLFHYYDKDFNNEADTPDNFQSRRPNTSFCFLDIRSPGLGDTAMYLCATSRDPGQSTDTQYFGPGTRLTVL.

This clone was observed many times. The rearrangement uses TRBV7-3 and TRBJ2-5, with D perhaps given as TRBD1 or TRBD2 (5 bases each). The CDR3 is 13 residues long. In germline, CDR1 is SGHTA, CDR2 FQGTGA. V was trimmed by 5 bases and J by 4 bases, leaving 11 bases between them. DNA of the CDR3: TGTGCCAGCAGCAAGGGACCTAGAGAGACCCAGTACTTC. Translation gives CASSKGPRETQYF. The entire variable domain, with the rest obtained from reference TRBV7-3 and TRBJ2-5, is as follows: GAGVSQTPSNKVTEKGKYVELRCDPISGHTALYWYRQSLGQGPEFLIYFQGTGAADDSGLPNDRFFAVRPEGSVSTLKIQRTERGDSAVYLCASSKGPRETQYFGPGTRLLVL.

This clone appeared once. This CDR3 reads CASSPRRSGSPGSYEQYF. CDR3 coding DNA: TGTGCCAGCAGCCCCCGACGATCGGGCAGTCCTGGGAGCTACGAGCAGTACTTC. The rearrangement joins TRBV11-3 to TRBJ2-7, with D possibly TRBD2 on 5 matching bases. The CDR3 is 18 amino acids. The ends were cut back, 5 bases at V and 3 bases at J, with 26 bases in the middle. From germline, CDR1 is SGHNT and CDR2 YENEEA.

The J gene is TRBJ1-2, the V gene TRBV7-6, with D tentatively TRBD1 (6 bases). V gave up 4 bases and J gave up 4 bases, with 31 bases separating them. The CDR3 spans 20 residues. In germline, CDR1 is SGHVS, CDR2 FNYEAQ. In DNA, the CDR3 is TGTGCCAGCAGCTCACTTTCCCCCAATACACCGGGACACTGGATCTATGGCTACACCTTC. It yields the protein CASSSLSPNTPGHWIYGYTF.

This clone was counted a few times. The rearrangement joins TRBV6-5 to TRBJ1-5, with TRBD1 matching over 9 bases. The ends lost 2 bases at V and 3 bases at J; junction bases unmatched: 5. Germline lookup yields CDR1 MNHEY and CDR2 SVGAGI. This CDR3 has 16 residues. CDR3 bases: TGTGCCAGCAGTTACCTGGGGACAGGGCTCAATCAGCCCCAGCATTTT. Residues: CASSYLGTGLNQPQHF.

This chain links TRBV11-2 with TRBJ2-7; no clear D. The germline CDR1 and CDR2 sequences are SGHAT and FQNNGV. Between the trimmed V and J ends, which lost 4 bases and 2 bases, there was a span of 12 bases. The CDR3 has 14 residues. The CDR3 sequence is CASSYGRKTYEQYF. CDR3 nucleotide sequence: TGTGCCAGCAGCTACGGCAGGAAGACCTACGAGCAGTACTTC.

CDR3 bases: TGTGCCAGGTCCCCGGGACTAGCGGGGACCAATGAGCAGTTCTTC. Protein: CARSPGLAGTNEQFF. This chain connects TRBV10-3 to TRBJ2-1; 13 bases fit TRBD2. J was trimmed by 6 bases and V by 10 bases; bases with no gene match: 9. The CDR3 loop spans 15 amino acids. Germline-derived CDR1 and CDR2 are ENHRY and SYGVKD.

The chain employs TRBV6-6 and TRBJ2-3; 9 bases line up with TRBD1. V shed 4 bases, J shed 6 bases, and the junction held 11 bases outside the gene matches. The CDR3 contains 16 residues. Germline V gene sequence: CDR1 MNHNY, CDR2 SVGAGI (reference sequence). For the CDR3, the DNA is TGTGCCAGCAGTTTCGACCGGGACAGGGCGGCTGATACGCAGTATTTT. It is translated as CASSFDRDRAADTQYF.

This clone was seen more than once but under ten times. The chain recombines TRBV7-8 with TRBJ2-3; D may be TRBD2 (7 bases). V was pared by 1 base and J by 2 bases, with 10 bases between. Germline assignment: CDR1 SGHVS and CDR2 FQNEAQ. CDR3 length: 15 amino acids. The CDR3 bases are TGTGCCAGCAGCTTAGGCGGGGGCCACACAGATACGCAGTATTTT. As protein: CASSLGGGHTDTQYF.